The present T cell receptor beta chain was sequenced within a study of T cell repertoires in cytomegalovirus infection. For the study at large: Selected CMV epitopes included recently identified HLA-C-restricted ones as well as well-studied HLA-B-restricted ones. Matching HLA type, along with CMV infection, was indicated by public TCR beta signatures. Study conclusions and caveats: In two of eight donors, the top clonotype was HLA-C-restricted CMV-specific. Carriers of CMV and the relevant HLA type were discriminated by public TCR beta frequency.

This clonotype occurred a few times. Its specificity is unknown. Trimming took off 2 bases at V and 7 bases at J, with 5 bases between the two ends. The CDR3 runs 12 residues. CDR1 and CDR2 from the germline V gene are SGHTA and FQGNSA. TCRdb redid the calling of the reads with MiXCR, one entry per CDR3 protein. Counted here are approximately 470,000 distinct CDR3 sequences, more than 40% occurring once; the ten biggest clones make up just under 45%. The sequence derives from a human donor in good health (CMV status not recorded). Some clones in this sample may be carry-over from other donors' samples. Specimen: cultured PBMCs, collected from culture after CMV antigen stimulation. The chain links TRBV7-2 to TRBJ2-2; D is uncertain. Here the CDR3 DNA reads TGTGCCAGCAGCTTATGGGGCGGGGAGCTGTTTTTT. Protein product: CASSLWGGELFF.